Detailed here is one T cell receptor beta chain. Its antigen is as yet unknown. CDR1 is MGHDK and CDR2 is SYGVNS in the germline V gene. The CDR3 is 12 residues long. Trimming cost V 3 bases and J 6 bases, with 6 bases left between them. These data are taken from a study of cytotoxic CD8 clonotypes in ibrutinib-treated CLL. Overall study: Following a median approximately twelve months of treatment, with a range of 6 to 36, response samples were taken.

Study-level points and caveats: Clonality climbed at ibrutinib response, then dropped toward baseline at progression.

The data were produced by immunoSEQ multiplex PCR, yet TCRdb's version contains in-frame clones alone and is incomplete. This sample yields hundreds of thousands of clones, of which 75% to 80% are seen a single time; 9.5% to 12% belongs to the top ten. The receptor's source is a human donor with chronic lymphocytic leukemia. This material consisted of PBMCs, taken after 12 months of ibrutinib treatment. The gene calls are TRBV25-1 and TRBJ2-1, with D maybe TRBD2 (5 bases). The CDR3 DNA sequence: TGTGCCAGCAGTGATGGACTCAATGAGCAGTTCTTC. Translation gives CASSDGLNEQFF.